This is a list of T cell receptor beta chains from one sample in a study of blood T cell repertoires in COVID-19. Profiling relied on immunoSEQ multiplex PCR, and the TCRdb table lists in-frame clones only, not all of them. Of about 300,000 clones listed, 87% are singletons. The specimen was peripheral blood. The receptors were sampled from a woman aged 40 to 50 who had recovered from COVID-19. The CDR3 runs from the conserved cysteine through the conserved F or W. The D gene is left open where the match is weak. The size of a clone is reported for some rows only, either as once, few or many, or as a class for expanded clones.

13 | NA | TRBJ2-7 | NA | TRBV9 | TGTGCCAGCAGCGCAGGGGGGCGGCACGAGCAGTACTTC | CASSAGGRHEQYF
17 | NA | TRBJ1-3 | NA | TRBV18 | TGTGCCAGCTCACCCCCTCCCGGGGGGCCCTCTGGAAACACCATATATTTT | CASSPPPGGPSGNTIYF
13 | NA | TRBJ2-7 | TRBD1 | TRBV19 | TGTGCCAGTAGTATTGGACAGGGGCGGGAGCAGTACTTC | CASSIGQGREQYF
14 | few | TRBJ1-5 | NA | TRBV7-8 | TGTGCCAGCAGCCTCACTTATAGCAATCAGCCCCAGCATTTT | CASSLTYSNQPQHF
16 | NA | TRBJ1-6 | NA | TRBV7-9 | TGTGCCAGCAGCCCAACAGGGTTTTCCAATAATTCACCCCTCCACTTT | CASSPTGFSNNSPLHF
16 | NA | TRBJ1-5 | NA | TRBV28 | TGTGCCAGCAGTTTATGGGACAGCCGGGGAGAGTGGCCCCAGCATTTT | CASSLWDSRGEWPQHF
13 | few | TRBJ1-5 | TRBD1 | TRBV11-2 | TGTGCCAGCAGCGGGGACAGGGCCCAGCCCCAGCATTTT | CASSGDRAQPQHF
16 | NA | TRBJ1-3 | NA | TRBV18 | TGTGCCAGCTCAGGACTGCGGTTTCCCTCTGGAAACACCATATATTTT | CASSGLRFPSGNTIYF
15 | NA | TRBJ2-1 | TRBD1 | TRBV5-1 | TGCGCCAGCAGCCTGAAGACAGGGAACTACAATGAGCAGTTCTTC | CASSLKTGNYNEQFF
13 | NA | TRBJ1-1 | NA | TRBV7-3 | TGTGCCAGCAGCCAAGTCAGGGATTCTGAAGCTTTCTTT | CASSQVRDSEAFF
15 | NA | TRBJ2-3 | TRBD2 | TRBV2 | TGTGCCAGCAGTGATCCCGTGGCGGGGGGTGATACGCAGTATTTT | CASSDPVAGGDTQYF
19 | NA | TRBJ1-3 | NA | TRBV4-1 | TGCGCCAGCAGCCAAGATCCGGGGGAGGGGGGTAGAGCGGGAAACACCATATATTTT | CASSQDPGEGGRAGNTIYF